This T cell receptor beta chain was retrieved from a study of cytomegalovirus exposure and HLA in healthy donors. The CDR3 spans 9 residues. V shed 4 bases and J shed 11 bases, with 6 bases lying between them. The PCR had 60 Vbeta and 13 Jbeta primers. Repertoires were generated with immunoSEQ multiplex PCR, while TCRdb's copy carries only in-frame clones and drops some. The table lists fewer than 200,000 clones, about 72% of them singletons. This receptor was identified in a man aged 30 to 39 in good health and CMV-seropositive. The sample consisted of PBMCs. The rearrangement uses TRBV6-7 and TRBJ2-7; D is undetermined. TRBV6-7 carries the ORF label, with uncertain function. The DNA for the CDR3 is TGTGCCAGCAGTTCCCGAGAGTACTTC. This gives the protein CASSSREYF.